This T cell receptor beta chain derives from a study of T cell changes during pregnancy in multiple sclerosis. Sequencing used immunoSEQ multiplex PCR; TCRdb keeps in-frame clones, though not all of them. Among 60,000 to 75,000 clones listed, 92% were seen once. Germline V lookup: CDR1 LNHDA, CDR2 SQIVND (reference sequence). Trimming stripped 6 bases from V and 6 bases from J, with 8 bases between. This CDR3 comprises 11 residues. This sequence originates from a female donor in good health, enrolled as a control in a pregnancy study. The input for sequencing was peripheral blood, taken in the second trimester of pregnancy. This sequence joins TRBV19 and TRBJ1-1, with D perhaps TRBD1 (6 bases). The DNA for the CDR3 is TGTGCCAGTAGACAGGGCGCTGAAGCTTTCTTT. Protein sequence: CASRQGAEAFF.